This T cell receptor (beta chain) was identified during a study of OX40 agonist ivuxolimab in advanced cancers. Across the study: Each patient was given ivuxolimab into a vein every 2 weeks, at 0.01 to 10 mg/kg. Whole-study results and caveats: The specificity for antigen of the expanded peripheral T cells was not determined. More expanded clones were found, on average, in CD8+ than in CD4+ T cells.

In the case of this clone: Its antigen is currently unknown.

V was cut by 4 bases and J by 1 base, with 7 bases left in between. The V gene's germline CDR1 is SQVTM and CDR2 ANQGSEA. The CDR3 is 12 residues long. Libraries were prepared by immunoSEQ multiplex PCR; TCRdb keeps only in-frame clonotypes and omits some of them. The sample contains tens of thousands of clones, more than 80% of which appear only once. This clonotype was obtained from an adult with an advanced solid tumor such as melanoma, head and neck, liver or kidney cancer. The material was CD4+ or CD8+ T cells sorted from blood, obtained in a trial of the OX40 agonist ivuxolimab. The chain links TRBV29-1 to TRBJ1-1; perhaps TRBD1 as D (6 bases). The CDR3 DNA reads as TGCAGCGTTGCGACAGGGAACACTGAAGCTTTCTTT. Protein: CSVATGNTEAFF.